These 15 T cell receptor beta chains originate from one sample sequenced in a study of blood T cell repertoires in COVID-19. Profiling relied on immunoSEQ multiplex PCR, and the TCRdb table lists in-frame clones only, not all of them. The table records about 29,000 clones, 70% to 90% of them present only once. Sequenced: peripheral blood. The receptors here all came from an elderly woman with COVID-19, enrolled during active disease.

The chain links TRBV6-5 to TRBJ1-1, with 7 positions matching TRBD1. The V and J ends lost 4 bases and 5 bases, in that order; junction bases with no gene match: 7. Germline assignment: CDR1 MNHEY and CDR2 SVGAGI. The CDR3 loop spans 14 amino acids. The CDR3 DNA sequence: TGTGCCAGCAGTTCAACGTCGGGACAGACTGAAGCTTTCTTT. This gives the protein CASSSTSGQTEAFF.

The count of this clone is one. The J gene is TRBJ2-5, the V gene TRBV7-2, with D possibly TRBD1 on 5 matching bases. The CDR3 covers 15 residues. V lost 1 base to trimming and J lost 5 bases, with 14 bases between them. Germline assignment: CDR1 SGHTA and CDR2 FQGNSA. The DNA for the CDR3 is TGTGCCAGCAGCTTAGGACCAGGGTTGGGCGAGACCCAGTACTTC. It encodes CASSLGPGLGETQYF.

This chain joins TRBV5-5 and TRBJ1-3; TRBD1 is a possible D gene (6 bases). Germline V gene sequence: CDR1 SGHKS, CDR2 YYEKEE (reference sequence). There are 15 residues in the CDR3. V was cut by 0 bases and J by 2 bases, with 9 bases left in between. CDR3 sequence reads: CASSLAGDPGNTIYF. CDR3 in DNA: TGTGCCAGCAGCTTGGCAGGGGACCCTGGAAACACCATATATTTT.

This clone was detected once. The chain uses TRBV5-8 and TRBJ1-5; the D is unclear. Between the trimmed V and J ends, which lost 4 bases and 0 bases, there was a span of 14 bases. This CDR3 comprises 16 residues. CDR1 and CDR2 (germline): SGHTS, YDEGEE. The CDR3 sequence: CASSPGGGNSNQPQHF. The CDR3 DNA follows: TGTGCCAGCAGCCCTGGAGGAGGAAATAGCAATCAGCCCCAGCATTTT.

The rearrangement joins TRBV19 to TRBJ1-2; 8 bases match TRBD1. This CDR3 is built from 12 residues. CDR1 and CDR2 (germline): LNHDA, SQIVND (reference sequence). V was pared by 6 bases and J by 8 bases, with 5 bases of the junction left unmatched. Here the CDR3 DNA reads TGTGCCAGTAGGGACAGGGCCGGGGGCTACACCTTC. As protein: CASRDRAGGYTF.

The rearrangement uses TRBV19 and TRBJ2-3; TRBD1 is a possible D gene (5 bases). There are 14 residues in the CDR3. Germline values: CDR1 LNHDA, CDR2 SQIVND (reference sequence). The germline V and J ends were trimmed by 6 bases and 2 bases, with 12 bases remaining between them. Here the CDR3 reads CASSNGQVTDTQYF. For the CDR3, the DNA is TGTGCCAGTAGCAATGGACAAGTCACAGATACGCAGTATTTT.

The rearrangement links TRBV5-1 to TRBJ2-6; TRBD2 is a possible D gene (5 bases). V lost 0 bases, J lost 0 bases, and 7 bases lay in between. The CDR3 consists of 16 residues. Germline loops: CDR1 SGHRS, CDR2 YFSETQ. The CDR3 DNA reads TGCGCCAGCAGCTTGGCGGGGAGCTCTGGGGCCAACGTCCTGACTTTC. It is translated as CASSLAGSSGANVLTF.

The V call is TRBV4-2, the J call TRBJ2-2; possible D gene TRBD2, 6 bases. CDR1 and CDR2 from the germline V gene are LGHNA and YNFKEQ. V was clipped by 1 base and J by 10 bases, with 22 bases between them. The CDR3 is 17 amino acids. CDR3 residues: CASSQGRSGYAGEELFF. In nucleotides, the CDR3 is TGTGCCAGCAGCCAAGGCAGGAGCGGGTACGCGGGTGAGGAGCTGTTTTTT.

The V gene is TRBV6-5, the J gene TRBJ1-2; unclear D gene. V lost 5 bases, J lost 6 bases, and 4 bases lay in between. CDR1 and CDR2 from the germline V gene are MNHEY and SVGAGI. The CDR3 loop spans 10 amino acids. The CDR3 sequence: CASSQDGYTF. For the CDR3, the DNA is TGTGCCAGCAGTCAGGATGGCTACACCTTC.

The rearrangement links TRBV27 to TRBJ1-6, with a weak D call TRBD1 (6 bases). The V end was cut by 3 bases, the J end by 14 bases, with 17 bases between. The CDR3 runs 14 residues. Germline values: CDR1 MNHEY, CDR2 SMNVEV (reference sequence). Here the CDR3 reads CASSFGSSRGSLHF. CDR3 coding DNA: TGTGCCAGCAGTTTCGGTAGTTCTAGGGGGTCCCTCCACTTT.

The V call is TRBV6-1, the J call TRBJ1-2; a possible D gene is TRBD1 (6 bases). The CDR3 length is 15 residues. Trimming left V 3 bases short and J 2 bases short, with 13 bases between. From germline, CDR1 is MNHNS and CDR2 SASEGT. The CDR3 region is CASSDGQRPNYGYTF. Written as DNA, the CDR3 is TGTGCCAGCAGTGACGGACAGAGGCCCAACTATGGCTACACCTTC.

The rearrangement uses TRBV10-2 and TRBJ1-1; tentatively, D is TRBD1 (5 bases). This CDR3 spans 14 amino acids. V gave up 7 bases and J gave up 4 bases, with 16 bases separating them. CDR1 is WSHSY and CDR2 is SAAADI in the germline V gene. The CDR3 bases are TGCGCCAGCATCCTCGGGGCGGGGCTCACTGAAGCTTTCTTT. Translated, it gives CASILGAGLTEAFF.

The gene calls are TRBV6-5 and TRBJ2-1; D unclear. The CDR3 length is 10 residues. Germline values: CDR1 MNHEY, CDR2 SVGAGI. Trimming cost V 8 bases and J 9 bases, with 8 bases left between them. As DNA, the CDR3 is TGTGCCAGCGGGCGCCGTGAGCAGTTCTTC. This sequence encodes CASGRREQFF.

DNA for the CDR3: TGCGCCAGCAGCCCCACCAGCGGGGGGACCTACAATGAGCAGTTCTTC. This encodes CASSPTSGGTYNEQFF. V usage is TRBV4-1 and J usage is TRBJ2-1; 9 bases map to TRBD2. This CDR3 is built from 16 residues. Trimming at V came to 4 bases and at J to 2 bases, leaving 6 bases not matched to a gene. The V gene's germline CDR1 is MGHRA and CDR2 YSYEKL.

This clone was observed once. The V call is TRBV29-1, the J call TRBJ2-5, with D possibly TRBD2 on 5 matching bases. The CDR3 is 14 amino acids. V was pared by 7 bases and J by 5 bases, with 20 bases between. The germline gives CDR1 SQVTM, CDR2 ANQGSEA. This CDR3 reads CSANQLEMRETQYF. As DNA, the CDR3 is TGCAGCGCCAACCAACTAGAAATGCGCGAGACCCAGTACTTC.